What follows are 16 T cell receptor beta chains derived from one specimen sequenced in a study of cytotoxic CD8 clonotypes in ibrutinib-treated CLL. Sequencing used immunoSEQ multiplex PCR; TCRdb keeps in-frame clones, though not all of them. Seen here are 250,000 or so clones, around 70% observed once, and the top ten hold 15%. Sequencing used PBMCs, obtained after 24 months of ibrutinib treatment. These receptor sequences come from a human donor with chronic lymphocytic leukemia.

The chain recombines TRBV7-3 with TRBJ2-5; a weak D match, TRBD2 (6 bases). The CDR3 runs to 14 residues. V was shortened by 5 bases and J by 5 bases, with 15 bases between the two germline ends. The V gene's germline CDR1 is SGHTA and CDR2 FQGTGA. CDR3 sequence reads: CASSPRGSRETQYF. CDR3 in DNA: TGTGCCAGCAGCCCGCGGGGTAGCCGGGAGACCCAGTACTTC.

Here the CDR3 reads CAWRGLAGSGELFF. As DNA, the CDR3 is TGTGCCTGGAGGGGACTAGCGGGATCCGGGGAGCTGTTTTTT. The rearrangement uses TRBV30 and TRBJ2-2; 13 positions match TRBD2. The CDR3 is made up of 14 amino acids. V dropped 3 bases and J dropped 6; count of bases not matched to a gene: 1. The germline V gene encodes CDR1 GTSNPN and CDR2 SVGIG (reference sequence).

This chain links TRBV5-4 with TRBJ1-1; weak D call: TRBD1 (5 bases). CDR1 is SGHNT and CDR2 is YYREEE in the germline V gene (reference sequence). The V gene lost 0 bases and the J gene lost 2 bases, with 8 bases spanning the gap. This CDR3 contains 14 residues. CDR3 bases: TGTGCCAGCAGCTTGGACAGGTCAAACACTGAAGCTTTCTTT. It specifies CASSLDRSNTEAFF.

The chain uses TRBV28 and TRBJ1-2; TRBD1 is a possible D gene (5 bases). CDR1 MDHEN and CDR2 SYDVKM come from the germline V gene. This CDR3 region has 13 residues. V was cut by 10 bases and J by 8 bases, with 20 bases left in between. The CDR3 bases are TGTGCCACCACAGTCCGGGACTTCATCGGCTACACCTTC. Its protein is CATTVRDFIGYTF.

The chain carries TRBV5-4 and TRBJ1-2, with D maybe TRBD1 (5 bases). The V end lost 2 bases, the J end lost 0 bases, and 11 bases lay between the germline ends. Looked up from germline, CDR1 is SGHNT and CDR2 is YYREEE (reference sequence). This CDR3 contains 15 residues. This chain's CDR3 is CASSFWTQSNYGYTF. In DNA form, the CDR3 reads TGTGCCAGCAGCTTCTGGACACAATCTAACTATGGCTACACCTTC.

The rearrangement joins TRBV7-3 to TRBJ2-1, with a tentative D call TRBD2 (6 bases). CDR1 is SGHTA, CDR2 FQGTGA, per germline. The CDR3 runs 15 residues. V lost 6 bases and J 7 bases, leaving 19 bases between the germline ends. The CDR3 region is CASSFTVGRGNEQFF. CDR3 DNA: TGTGCCAGCAGTTTCACAGTCGGCCGGGGGAATGAGCAGTTCTTC.

The genes are TRBV7-8 and TRBJ1-1, with D unresolved. Germline V CDR1 and CDR2: SGHVS, FQNEAQ. The CDR3 is 13 residues long. Trimming removed 1 base at V and 1 base at J, with 4 bases between. DNA of the CDR3: TGTGCCAGCAGCTTAGGAGAGAACACTGAAGCTTTCTTT. Translating it yields CASSLGENTEAFF.

This clone has a handful of counts. V gene TRBV14 combines with J gene TRBJ2-5, with 8 bases aligning to TRBD2. The CDR3 is 14 residues long. In germline, CDR1 is SGHDN, CDR2 FVKESK. V shed 4 bases, J shed 3 bases, and the junction held 4 bases outside the gene matches. The CDR3 region is CASSPYSGKETQYF. The DNA of the CDR3 is TGTGCCAGCAGCCCCTATAGCGGGAAAGAGACCCAGTACTTC.

The V gene is TRBV27, the J gene TRBJ2-1; weak D call: TRBD2 (5 bases). The CDR3 spans 14 residues. From germline, CDR1 is MNHEY and CDR2 SMNVEV (reference sequence). Deletions cut 6 bases from V and 1 base from J, with 10 bases between. In DNA, the CDR3 is TGTGCCAGCAGGTTGTGGGAGTCCTACAATGAGCAGTTCTTC. Protein product: CASRLWESYNEQFF.

This clone appeared a single time. The V gene is TRBV29-1, the J gene TRBJ2-1; 7 bases align to TRBD2. CDR1 SQVTM and CDR2 ANQGSEA come from the germline V gene. Trimming took 4 bases from V and 7 from J; bases not matched to a gene: 16. The CDR3 contains 16 residues. The CDR3 here is CSVGHPGGSVRNEQFF. In DNA, the CDR3 is TGCAGCGTTGGCCACCCGGGCGGGAGTGTTAGGAATGAGCAGTTCTTC.

The rearrangement joins TRBV6-5 to TRBJ1-3; the D gene is possibly TRBD1 (5 bases). Germline assignment: CDR1 MNHEY and CDR2 SVGAGI. The length of the CDR3 is 14 residues. V was shortened by 4 bases and J by 0 bases, with 7 bases between the two germline ends. Here the CDR3 reads CASSSGSSGNTIYF. In DNA, the CDR3 is TGTGCCAGCAGTTCAGGGAGCTCTGGAAACACCATATATTTT.

This clone was seen repeatedly, ten times or more. This sample also contains other DNA sequences that code for the same CDR3. The V gene is TRBV5-1, the J gene TRBJ2-1, with unresolved D. V was cut by 1 base and J by 6 bases, with 5 bases left in between. Germline V gene data show CDR1 as SGHRS and CDR2 as YFSETQ. The CDR3 runs to 12 residues. The CDR3 spells CASSLPSNEQFF. The DNA for the CDR3 is TGCGCCAGCAGCTTGCCTAGCAATGAGCAGTTCTTC.

The genes are TRBV28 and TRBJ2-1; D could derive from TRBD1 or TRBD2 (6 bases each). This CDR3 has 13 residues. Between the trimmed V and J ends, which lost 7 bases and 8 bases, there was a span of 15 bases. Per germline, CDR1 MDHEN and CDR2 SYDVKM. Written as DNA, the CDR3 is TGTGCCAGCACCGGGGGCCCGATGGATGAGCAGTTCTTC. Encoded protein: CASTGGPMDEQFF.

The chain joins TRBV9 to TRBJ1-4; a possible D gene is TRBD1 (5 bases). CDR1 SGDLS and CDR2 YYNGEE come from the germline V gene. The CDR3 sequence is 15 residues long. The V end was cut by 3 bases, the J end by 4 bases, with 13 bases between. The CDR3 DNA sequence: TGTGCCAGCAGCGCCCCGGGGGGGGTTAATGAAAAACTGTTTTTT. This sequence encodes CASSAPGGVNEKLFF.

V and J are TRBV2 and TRBJ1-6; 9 nucleotides agree with TRBD1. The CDR3 is 13 residues long. The germline CDR1 and CDR2 sequences are SNHLY and FYNNEI. The V gene end was trimmed by 6 bases and the J gene end by 8 bases; junction bases not matched to a gene: 2. The CDR3 sequence is CASRGDRDSPLHF. As DNA, the CDR3 is TGTGCCAGCAGGGGGGACAGGGATTCACCCCTCCACTTT.

This clone was found once. V gene TRBV28 combines with J gene TRBJ2-3, with D tentatively TRBD2 (5 bases). The V end lost 4 bases, the J end lost 1 base, and 15 bases lay between the germline ends. CDR3 size: 16 residues. CDR1 is MDHEN and CDR2 is SYDVKM in the germline V gene. The CDR3, as DNA: TGTGCCAGCAGTTCCTCCAGCGGTCCTGGCACAGATACGCAGTATTTT. Amino acids: CASSSSSGPGTDTQYF.